These 5 T cell receptor beta chains share one sample of origin, sequenced in a study of post-analysis software for immune sequencing data. Study-level results: In patients, about 5 TRBV segments were more frequent than in controls, with TRBV5-6, TRBV5-1 and TRBV20-1 among them.

cDNA libraries of TCR beta carried unique molecular identifiers. From the PCR reads, TCRdb called clonotypes with MiXCR, one entry per CDR3 protein. Of about 560,000 distinct CDR3 sequences in the sample, about 44% were seen once. No antigen is known for these receptors. Sample: blood. The receptor source for this set is a girl aged 5-17 years with multiple sclerosis.

This clonotype was seen a few times. V gene TRBV10-3 combines with J gene TRBJ1-2, with D tentatively TRBD1 (6 bases). V was clipped by 4 bases and J by 0 bases, with 12 bases between them. Germline V CDR1 and CDR2: ENHRY, SYGVKD. The CDR3 has 15 residues. The CDR3: CAISAGTRANYGYTF. DNA for the CDR3: TGTGCCATCAGTGCGGGGACAAGAGCTAACTATGGCTACACCTTC.

This CDR3 reads CSLGENEQFF. The CDR3 region has the DNA TGCAGCCTAGGGGAGAATGAGCAGTTCTTC. This chain uses TRBV29-1 with TRBJ2-1; D may match TRBD1 or TRBD2 (5 bases each). Trimming left V 8 bases short and J 7 bases short, with 9 bases between. Germline V gene lookup returns CDR1 SQVTM and CDR2 ANQGSEA. The CDR3 length is 10 residues.

This chain connects TRBV12-3 or TRBV12-4 to TRBJ1-1; no reliable D call. Trimming shortened V by 5 bases and J by 3 bases, and 16 bases separated the two germline ends. This CDR3 has 15 residues. This chain's CDR3 is CASSPLRVRHTEAFF. CDR3 bases: TGTGCCAGCAGTCCCCTGAGGGTCAGGCACACTGAAGCTTTCTTT.

The V and J genes are TRBV3-1 and TRBJ2-1; unclear D gene. Germline V lookup: CDR1 LGHDT, CDR2 YNNKEL (reference sequence). The CDR3 is made up of 15 amino acids. V was shortened by 1 base and J by 2 bases, with 9 bases between the two germline ends. The CDR3 bases are TGTGCCAGCAGCCAAGGACGGAATCCCTACAATGAGCAGTTCTTC. Encoded protein: CASSQGRNPYNEQFF.

J is TRBJ2-3 and V is TRBV20-1; D ambiguous. Between the trimmed V and J ends, which lost 6 bases and 2 bases, there was a span of 18 bases. This CDR3 region has 15 residues. Germline CDR1 DFQATT, CDR2 SNEGSKA (reference sequence). The chain's CDR3 is CSAPPFTGNTDTQYF. CDR3 nucleotide sequence: TGCAGTGCCCCGCCCTTTACGGGCAACACAGATACGCAGTATTTT.